The rows below give T cell receptor beta chains drawn from one sample of a study of T cell repertoires in cytomegalovirus infection. One entry per CDR3 protein results from TCRdb running MiXCR on the reads. The sample holds 50,000 or so distinct CDR3 sequences; more than 20% are singletons and the top ten take roughly 20%. No cognate antigen is known for these TCRs. The sequenced sample consisted of PBMCs, sequenced either directly or after in vitro stimulation (not recorded which). The receptors derive from a human donor in good health (CMV status not recorded). Some clones in this sample may be carry-over from other donors' samples. Both conserved end residues are part of each CDR3. The order of the fields is D gene, V gene, J gene, CDR3 length, CDR3 protein. A D gene is named only where the DNA matches it firmly.

>TRBD1|TRBV5-4|TRBJ1-1|13
CASSSDRETEAFF
>-|TRBV11-2|TRBJ1-3|16
CASSNLGNLRGNTIYF
>-|TRBV4-1|TRBJ2-5|17
CASSQGGARLQQETQYF
>TRBD2|TRBV7-9|TRBJ2-3|15
CASSSPGLATLTQYF
>-|TRBV19|TRBJ2-1|14
CASSIPGRDNEQFF
>TRBD2|TRBV7-2|TRBJ2-7|14
CASSLGGSQNEQYF
>-|TRBV7-2|TRBJ2-5|14
CASTKAAAEETQYF
>TRBD2|TRBV7-2|TRBJ2-1|15
CASSLGTSGNNEQFF
>-|TRBV7-2|TRBJ2-5|12
CASSFSRETQYF
>-|TRBV7-2|TRBJ2-3|16
CASSLDGGIRRHTQYF
>-|TRBV20-1|TRBJ1-2|12
CSARSPNYGYTF
>TRBD1|TRBV5-4|TRBJ2-7|14
CASSPRQGAYEQYF
>-|TRBV4-1|TRBJ2-7|14
CASSPQGEVGEQYF
>-|TRBV6-2/TRBV6-3|TRBJ2-7|13
CASSYSMAGEQYF
>-|TRBV12-3/TRBV12-4|TRBJ2-7|13
CASSYGEGVEQYF
>TRBD2|TRBV10-3|TRBJ2-2|16
CAISDLSGEGTGELFF
>-|TRBV7-2|TRBJ2-7|17
CASSALGGSGIYYEQYF
>-|TRBV6-6|TRBJ1-4|14
CASSYGATNEKLFF
>-|TRBV6-1|TRBJ1-1|14
CASREQGVNTEAFF
>-|TRBV15|TRBJ2-1|17
CATSTTNEGAENNEQFF
>TRBD1|TRBV7-2|TRBJ1-2|16
CASSPRAAQGGYGYTF
>-|TRBV7-2|TRBJ2-7|11
CASSFSGEQYF
>-|TRBV7-8|TRBJ1-5|13
CASSLGGAEPQHF
>TRBD1|TRBV12-3/TRBV12-4|TRBJ1-4|16
CASRPGTGLADEKLFF
>-|TRBV28|TRBJ2-1|16
CASSLRGGGSYNEQFF
>-|TRBV7-2|TRBJ1-2|13
CASSSPGNYGYTF
>TRBD2|TRBV12-3/TRBV12-4|TRBJ2-7|15
CASSFRAGAKYEQYF
>-|TRBV28|TRBJ2-3|15
CASSLIGLGRDTQYF
>TRBD2|TRBV4-3|TRBJ2-2|16
CASSTPSGSPTGELFF
>-|TRBV5-8|TRBJ1-3|16
CASRTRSGAVGNTIYF
>-|TRBV5-1|TRBJ2-3|14
CASSLRPLRDTQYF
>TRBD2|TRBV29-1|TRBJ2-7|14
CSVRPSGFSYEQYF
>-|TRBV2|TRBJ2-3|12
CASSPRSGFGYF
>-|TRBV7-9|TRBJ1-3|16
CASSSIYGQAGNTIYF
>-|TRBV27|TRBJ1-2|15
CASSLYTGWNYGYTF
>-|TRBV6-2/TRBV6-3|TRBJ2-1|14
CASSYSSAYNEQFF
>-|TRBV6-1|TRBJ1-2|13
CASPGHQTYGYTF
>TRBD2|TRBV7-6|TRBJ2-1|16
CASSSFLAGYYNEQFF
>-|TRBV11-2|TRBJ2-1|14
CASSWSAGGNEQFF
>TRBD2|TRBV12-3/TRBV12-4|TRBJ2-3|18
CASSLALSSGRNADTQYF
>-|TRBV15|TRBJ2-7|14
CATSPGPTVDEQYF
>-|TRBV20-1|TRBJ2-2|14
CSALDTENTGELFF
>-|TRBV5-1|TRBJ2-7|15
CASTPLPSSSYEQYF
>-|TRBV7-9|TRBJ1-5|14
CASSLDPGAQAQHF
>-|TRBV6-1|TRBJ2-2|12
CASSSNTGELFF
>-|TRBV7-2|TRBJ1-2|17
CASSLAPLLNQVDGYTF